This T cell receptor (beta chain) was recorded in a study of T cell responses to AZD1222 COVID-19 vaccine. As concerns this clone: Its antigen is as yet unknown.

Assay: immunoSEQ multiplex PCR; the TCRdb copy retains only in-frame clones and omits some. Among approximately 160,000 clones listed, approximately 88% were seen once. The CDR3 covers 13 residues. V lost 3 bases and J lost 8, with 10 bases in between. Findings of the study overall: The donor group comprised mostly white British people and more females; the analysis possibly underestimated clonal diversity. Reports say nearly half of spike-specific TCRs go after unmutated variant regions.

This receptor was identified in an adult in good health. V is TRBV12-3 or TRBV12-4 and J is TRBJ1-4; D is uncertain. The sample consisted of peripheral blood, taken on day 0 of MenACWY control vaccination. In DNA form, the CDR3 reads TGTGCCAGCAGTTTCTATGATGAGGAAAAACTGTTTTTT. It yields the protein CASSFYDEEKLFF.